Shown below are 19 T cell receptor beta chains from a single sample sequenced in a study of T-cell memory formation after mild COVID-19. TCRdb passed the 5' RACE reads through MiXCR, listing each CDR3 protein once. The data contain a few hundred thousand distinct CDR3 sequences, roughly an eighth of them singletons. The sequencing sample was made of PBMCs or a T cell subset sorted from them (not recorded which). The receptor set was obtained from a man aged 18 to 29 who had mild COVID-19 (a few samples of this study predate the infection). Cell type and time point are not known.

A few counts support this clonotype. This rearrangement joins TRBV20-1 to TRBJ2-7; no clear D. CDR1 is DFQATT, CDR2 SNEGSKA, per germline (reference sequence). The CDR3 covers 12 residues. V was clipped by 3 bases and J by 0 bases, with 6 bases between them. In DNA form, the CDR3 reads TGCAGTGCTAGCGACTTCTCCTACGAGCAGTACTTC. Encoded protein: CSASDFSYEQYF.

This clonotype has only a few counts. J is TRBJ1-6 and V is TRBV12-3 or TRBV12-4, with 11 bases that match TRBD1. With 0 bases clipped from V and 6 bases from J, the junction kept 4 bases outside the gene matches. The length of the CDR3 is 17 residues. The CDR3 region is CASSLAWTGGFNSPLHF. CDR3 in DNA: TGTGCCAGCAGTTTAGCCTGGACAGGGGGCTTTAATTCACCCCTCCACTTT.

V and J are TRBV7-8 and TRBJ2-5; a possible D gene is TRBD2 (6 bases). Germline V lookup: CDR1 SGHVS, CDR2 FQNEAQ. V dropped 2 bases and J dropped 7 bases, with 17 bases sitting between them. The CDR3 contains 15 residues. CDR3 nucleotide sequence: TGTGCCAGCAGCTTAAGGACTACCGCATTCGCGACCCAGTACTTC. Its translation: CASSLRTTAFATQYF.

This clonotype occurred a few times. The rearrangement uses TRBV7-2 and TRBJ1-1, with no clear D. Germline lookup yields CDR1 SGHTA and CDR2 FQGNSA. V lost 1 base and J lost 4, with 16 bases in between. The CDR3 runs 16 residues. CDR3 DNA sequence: TGTGCCAGCAGCTTAGTTTCGACGGGGAGCAGCACTGAAGCTTTCTTT. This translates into CASSLVSTGSSTEAFF. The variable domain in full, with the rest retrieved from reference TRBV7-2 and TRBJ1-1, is GAGVSQSPSNKVTEKGKDVELRCDPISGHTALYWYRQSLGQGLEFLIYFQGNSAPDKSGLPSDRFSAERTGGSVSTLTIQRTQQEDSAVYLCASSLVSTGSSTEAFFGQGTRLTVV.

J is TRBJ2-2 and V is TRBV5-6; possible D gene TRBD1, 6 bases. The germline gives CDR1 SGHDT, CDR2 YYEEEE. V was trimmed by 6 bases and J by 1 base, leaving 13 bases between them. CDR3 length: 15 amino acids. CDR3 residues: CASTLGAGNTGELFF. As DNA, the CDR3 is TGTGCCAGCACCCTGGGGGCAGGGAACACCGGGGAGCTGTTTTTT.

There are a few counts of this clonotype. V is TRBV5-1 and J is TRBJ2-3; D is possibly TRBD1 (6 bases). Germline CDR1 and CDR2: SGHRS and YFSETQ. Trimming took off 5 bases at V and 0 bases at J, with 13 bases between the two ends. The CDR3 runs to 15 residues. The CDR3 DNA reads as TGCGCCAGCAGTGGACAGCCCCCCAGCACAGATACGCAGTATTTT. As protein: CASSGQPPSTDTQYF.

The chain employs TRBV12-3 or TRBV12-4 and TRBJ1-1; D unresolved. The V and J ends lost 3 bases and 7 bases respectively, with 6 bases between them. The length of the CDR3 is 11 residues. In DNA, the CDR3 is TGTGCCAGCAGTTTCGGAAGTGAAGCTTTCTTT. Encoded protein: CASSFGSEAFF.

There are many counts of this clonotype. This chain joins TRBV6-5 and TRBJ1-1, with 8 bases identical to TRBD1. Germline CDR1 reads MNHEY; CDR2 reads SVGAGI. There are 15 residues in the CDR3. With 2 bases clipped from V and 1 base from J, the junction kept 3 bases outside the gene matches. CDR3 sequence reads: CASSYTGQGNTEAFF. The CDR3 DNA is TGTGCCAGCAGTTACACCGGACAGGGGAACACTGAAGCTTTCTTT.

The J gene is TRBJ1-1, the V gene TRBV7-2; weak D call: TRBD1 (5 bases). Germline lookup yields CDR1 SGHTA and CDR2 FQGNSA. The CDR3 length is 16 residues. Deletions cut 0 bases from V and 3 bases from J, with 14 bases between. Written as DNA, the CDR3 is TGTGCCAGCAGCTTAGCAGCAGGGCCGGGGTACACTGAAGCTTTCTTT. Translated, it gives CASSLAAGPGYTEAFF.

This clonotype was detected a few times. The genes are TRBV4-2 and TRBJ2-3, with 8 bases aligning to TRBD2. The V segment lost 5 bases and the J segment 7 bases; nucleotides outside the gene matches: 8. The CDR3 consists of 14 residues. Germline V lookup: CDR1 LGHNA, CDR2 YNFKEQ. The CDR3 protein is CASSTGGLSYTQYF. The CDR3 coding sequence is TGTGCCAGCAGCACGGGGGGGCTATCTTATACGCAGTATTTT.

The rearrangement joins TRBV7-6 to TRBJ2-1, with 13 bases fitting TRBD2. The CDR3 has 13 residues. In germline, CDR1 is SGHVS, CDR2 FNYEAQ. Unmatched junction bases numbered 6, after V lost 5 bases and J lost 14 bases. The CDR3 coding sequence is TGTGCCAGCAGCCTCGGGACTAGCGGGGCTGAGTTCTTC. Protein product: CASSLGTSGAEFF.

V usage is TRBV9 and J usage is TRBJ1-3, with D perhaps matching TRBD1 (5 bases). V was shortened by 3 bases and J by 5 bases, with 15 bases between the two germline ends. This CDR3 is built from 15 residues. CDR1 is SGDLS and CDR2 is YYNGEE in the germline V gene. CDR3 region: CASSEETGFRNTIYF. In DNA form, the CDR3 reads TGTGCCAGCAGCGAGGAAACAGGATTTAGAAACACCATATATTTT.

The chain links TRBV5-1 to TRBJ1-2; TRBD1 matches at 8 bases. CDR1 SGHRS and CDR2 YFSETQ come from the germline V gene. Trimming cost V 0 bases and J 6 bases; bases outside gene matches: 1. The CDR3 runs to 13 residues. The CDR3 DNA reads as TGCGCCAGCAGCTTGGCAGGGGGCCATGGCTACACCTTC. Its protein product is CASSLAGGHGYTF. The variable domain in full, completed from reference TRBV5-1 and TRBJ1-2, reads KAGVTQTPRYLIKTRGQQVTLSCSPISGHRSVSWYQQTPGQGLQFLFEYFSETQRNKGNFPGRFSGRQFSNSRSEMNVSTLELGDSALYLCASSLAGGHGYTFGSGTRLTVV.

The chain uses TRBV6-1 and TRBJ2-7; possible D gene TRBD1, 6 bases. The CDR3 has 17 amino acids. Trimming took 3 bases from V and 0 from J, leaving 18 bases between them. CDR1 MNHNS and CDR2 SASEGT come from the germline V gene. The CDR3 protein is CASSDARRGPRSYEQYF. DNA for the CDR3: TGTGCCAGCAGTGACGCCCGCAGGGGACCTCGCTCCTACGAGCAGTACTTC.

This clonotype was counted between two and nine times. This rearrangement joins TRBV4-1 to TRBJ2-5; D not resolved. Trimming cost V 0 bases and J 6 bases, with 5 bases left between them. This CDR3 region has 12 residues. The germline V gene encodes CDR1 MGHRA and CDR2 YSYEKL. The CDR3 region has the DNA TGCGCCAGCAGCCAAGATGCGAAGACCCAGTACTTC. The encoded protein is CASSQDAKTQYF.

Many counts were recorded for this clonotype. The DNA for the CDR3 is TGTGCCAGCACCCCCAATCCGGGGCACGGCTACACCTTC. It codes for CASTPNPGHGYTF. This chain joins TRBV12-3 or TRBV12-4 and TRBJ1-2; tentatively, D is TRBD1 (5 bases). The CDR3 has 13 residues. The V gene lost 7 bases and the J gene lost 8 bases, with 17 bases spanning the gap.

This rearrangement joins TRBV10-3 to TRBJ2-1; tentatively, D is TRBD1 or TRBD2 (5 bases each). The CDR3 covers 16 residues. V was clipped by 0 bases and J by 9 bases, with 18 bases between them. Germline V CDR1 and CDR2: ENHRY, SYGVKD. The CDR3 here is CAISESGTDKGSEQFF. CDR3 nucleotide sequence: TGTGCCATCAGTGAGTCGGGGACCGACAAAGGCAGTGAGCAGTTCTTC.

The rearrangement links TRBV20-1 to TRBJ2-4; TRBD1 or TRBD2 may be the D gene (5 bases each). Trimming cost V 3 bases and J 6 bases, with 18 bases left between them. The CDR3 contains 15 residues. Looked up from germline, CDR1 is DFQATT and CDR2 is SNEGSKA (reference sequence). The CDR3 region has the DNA TGCAGTGCTAGGGGGACCGGGACCGCGGGAAACATTCAGTACTTC. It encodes CSARGTGTAGNIQYF.

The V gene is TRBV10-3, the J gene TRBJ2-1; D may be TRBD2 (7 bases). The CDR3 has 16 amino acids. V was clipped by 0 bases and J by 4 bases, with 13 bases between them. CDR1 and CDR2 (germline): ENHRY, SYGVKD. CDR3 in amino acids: CAISESPGGAYNEQFF. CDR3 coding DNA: TGTGCCATCAGTGAGTCACCGGGGGGCGCTTACAATGAGCAGTTCTTC.